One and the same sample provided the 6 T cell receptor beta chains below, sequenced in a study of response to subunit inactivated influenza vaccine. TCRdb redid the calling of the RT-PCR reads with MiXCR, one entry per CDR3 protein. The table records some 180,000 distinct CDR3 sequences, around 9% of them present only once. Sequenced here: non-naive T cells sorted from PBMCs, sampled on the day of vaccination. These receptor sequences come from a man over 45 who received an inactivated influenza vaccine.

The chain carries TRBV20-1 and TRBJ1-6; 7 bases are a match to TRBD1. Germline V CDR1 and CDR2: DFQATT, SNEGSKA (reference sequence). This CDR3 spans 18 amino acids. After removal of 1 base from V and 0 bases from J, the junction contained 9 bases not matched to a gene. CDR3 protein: CSARAGQVGISYNSPLHF. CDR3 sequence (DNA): TGCAGTGCTAGAGCCGGACAGGTCGGGATCTCCTATAATTCACCCCTCCACTTT.

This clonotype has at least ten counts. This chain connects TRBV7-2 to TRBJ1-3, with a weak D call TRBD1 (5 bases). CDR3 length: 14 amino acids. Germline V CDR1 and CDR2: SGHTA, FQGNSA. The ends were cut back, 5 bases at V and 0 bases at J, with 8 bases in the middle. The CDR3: CASSLDSSGNTIYF. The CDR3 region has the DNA TGTGCCAGCAGCCTAGACAGCTCTGGAAACACCATATATTTT.

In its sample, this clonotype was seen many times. In DNA, the CDR3 is TGTGCCAGCAGCCCATACCCTTTGGGCAACACCATATATTTT. This gives the protein CASSPYPLGNTIYF. This chain links TRBV12-3 or TRBV12-4 with TRBJ1-3; D ambiguous. The CDR3 contains 14 residues. Trimming took 6 bases from V and 7 from J, leaving 16 bases between them.

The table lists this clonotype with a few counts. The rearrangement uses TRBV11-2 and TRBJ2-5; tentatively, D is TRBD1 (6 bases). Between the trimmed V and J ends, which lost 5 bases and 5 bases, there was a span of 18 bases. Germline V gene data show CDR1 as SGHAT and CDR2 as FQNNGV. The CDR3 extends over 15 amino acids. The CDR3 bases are TGTGCCAGCAGCCACGGGGCAGGGGACATGGAGACCCAGTACTTC. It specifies CASSHGAGDMETQYF.

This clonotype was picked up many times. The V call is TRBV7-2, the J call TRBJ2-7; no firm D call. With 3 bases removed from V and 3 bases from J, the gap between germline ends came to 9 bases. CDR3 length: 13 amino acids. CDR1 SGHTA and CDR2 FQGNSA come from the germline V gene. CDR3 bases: TGTGCCAGCAGCTTCCGGGCCCTCTACGAGCAGTACTTC. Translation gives CASSFRALYEQYF. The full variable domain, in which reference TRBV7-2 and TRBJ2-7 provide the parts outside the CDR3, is GAGVSQSPSNKVTEKGKDVELRCDPISGHTALYWYRQSLGQGLEFLIYFQGNSAPDKSGLPSDRFSAERTGGSVSTLTIQRTQQEDSAVYLCASSFRALYEQYFGPGTRLTVT.

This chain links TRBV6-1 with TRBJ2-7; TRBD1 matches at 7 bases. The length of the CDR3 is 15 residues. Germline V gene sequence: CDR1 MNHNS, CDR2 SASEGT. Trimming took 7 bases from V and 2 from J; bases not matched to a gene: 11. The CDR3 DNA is TGTGCCAGCACTCCATCCGGGACAGCCCCCTACGAGCAGTACTTC. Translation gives CASTPSGTAPYEQYF.